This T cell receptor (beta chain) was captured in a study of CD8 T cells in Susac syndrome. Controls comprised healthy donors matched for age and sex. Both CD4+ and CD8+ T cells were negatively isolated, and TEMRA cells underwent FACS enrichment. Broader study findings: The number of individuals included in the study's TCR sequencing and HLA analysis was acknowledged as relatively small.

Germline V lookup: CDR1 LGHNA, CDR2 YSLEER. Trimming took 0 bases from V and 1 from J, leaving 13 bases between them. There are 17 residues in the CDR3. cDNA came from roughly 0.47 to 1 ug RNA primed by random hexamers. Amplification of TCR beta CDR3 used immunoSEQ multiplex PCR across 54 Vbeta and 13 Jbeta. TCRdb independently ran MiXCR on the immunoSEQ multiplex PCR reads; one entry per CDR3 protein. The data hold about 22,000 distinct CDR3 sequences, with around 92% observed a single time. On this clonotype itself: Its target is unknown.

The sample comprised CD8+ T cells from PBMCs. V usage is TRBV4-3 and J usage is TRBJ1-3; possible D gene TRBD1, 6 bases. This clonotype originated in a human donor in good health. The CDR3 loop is CASSQDRGQGSGNTIYF. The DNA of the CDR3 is TGCGCCAGCAGCCAAGACCGGGGGCAAGGATCTGGAAACACCATATATTTT.